A single sample is the source of the 9 T cell receptor beta chains below, sequenced in a study of beta chain features in type 1 diabetes. The study's findings and limits: Shortening that was moderate but significant affected the TCRB CDR3s of Type 1 diabetes patients in all four CD4+ subsets.

The antigens for these receptors are not known. As every portion of the isolated RNA was reverse transcribed, the sequencing read expressed TCRB transcripts. Sequencing was performed with immunoSEQ multiplex PCR; in TCRdb, only in-frame clones are kept and a portion is missing. In the table there are some 150,000 clones, approximately 13% of which are singletons. Sequencing was done on a sample of central memory CD4+ T cells from blood. The receptors stem from a man between 18 and 35 years old with type 1 diabetes.

This chain joins TRBV7-2 and TRBJ1-5, with a possible D match to TRBD1 (6 bases). V lost 2 bases and J lost 8, with 13 bases in between. The CDR3 spans 14 residues. Germline V gene sequence: CDR1 SGHTA, CDR2 FQGNSA. Here the CDR3 DNA reads TGTGCCAGCAGCTTACCCCTGGGGGGCAAGCCCCAGCATTTT. This translates into CASSLPLGGKPQHF.

The V gene is TRBV5-6, the J gene TRBJ2-3; unclear D gene. CDR1 and CDR2 from the germline V gene are SGHDT and YYEEEE. V dropped 4 bases and J dropped 5 bases, with 8 bases sitting between them. The CDR3 is made up of 12 amino acids. The CDR3 loop reads CASSRLQDTQYF. The CDR3 DNA sequence: TGTGCCAGCAGCCGATTACAAGATACGCAGTATTTT. Looking up the rest from reference TRBV5-6 and TRBJ2-3 gives the full variable domain: DAGVTQSPTHLIKTRGQQVTLRCSPKSGHDTVSWYQQALGQGPQFIFQYYEEEERQRGNFPDRFSGHQFPNYSSELNVNALLLGDSALYLCASSRLQDTQYFGPGTRLTVL.

This clone was detected only a few times. This chain connects TRBV19 to TRBJ1-1, with D hard to call. V dropped 3 bases and J dropped 6 bases, with 5 bases sitting between them. This CDR3 is 11 amino acids long. CDR1 is LNHDA and CDR2 is SQIVND in the germline V gene (reference sequence). CDR3 protein: CASSMGSEAFF. The CDR3 DNA sequence: TGTGCCAGTAGTATGGGGTCTGAAGCTTTCTTT.

This clone was seen more than once but under ten times. This sequence joins TRBV18 and TRBJ2-6; D possibly corresponds to TRBD1 (5 bases). CDR1 and CDR2 (germline): KGHSH, LQKENI. The CDR3 contains 15 residues. Trimming took 8 bases from V and 2 from J, leaving 13 bases between them. CDR3 DNA sequence: TGTGCCAGCAGGGCCCAGGGTCCTGGGGCCAACGTCCTGACTTTC. Residues: CASRAQGPGANVLTF.

The V call is TRBV29-1, the J call TRBJ2-7; D remains unclear. Between the trimmed V and J ends, which lost 5 bases and 6 bases, there was a span of 17 bases. This CDR3 region has 13 residues. Germline CDR1 is SQVTM and CDR2 is ANQGSEA. CDR3 in amino acids: CSVYHLDIGEQYF. The CDR3 DNA is TGCAGCGTTTATCATCTCGATATCGGCGAGCAGTACTTC.

This clone was detected a few times. V is TRBV18 and J is TRBJ2-7; D may be TRBD1 (6 bases). This CDR3 is 15 amino acids long. Trimming removed 6 bases at V and 0 bases at J, with 15 bases between. In germline, CDR1 is KGHSH, CDR2 LQKENI. DNA for the CDR3: TGTGCCAGCTCCACTACAGGGCGACTCTCCTACGAGCAGTACTTC. Its translation: CASSTTGRLSYEQYF.

This clone was seen more than once but under ten times. This rearrangement joins TRBV28 to TRBJ2-7; D may be TRBD2 (6 bases). The CDR3 sequence is 11 residues long. CDR1 and CDR2 from the germline V gene are MDHEN and SYDVKM. V was trimmed by 8 bases and J by 3 bases, leaving 8 bases between them. In DNA, the CDR3 is TGTGCCAGCTCGGGGGACTACGAGCAGTACTTC. The encoded protein is CASSGDYEQYF.

The chain links TRBV6-6 to TRBJ1-2, with D maybe TRBD1 (5 bases). The CDR3 sequence is 12 residues long. Trimming removed 6 bases at V and 3 bases at J, with 8 bases between. Per germline, CDR1 MNHNY and CDR2 SVGAGI (reference sequence). The CDR3: CASSDSDYGYTF. As DNA, the CDR3 is TGTGCCAGCAGCGACAGCGACTATGGCTACACCTTC.

This clone was counted only a few times. The chain combines TRBV5-4 with TRBJ2-7, with D possibly being TRBD2 (7 bases). CDR3 length equals 17 residues. V lost 4 bases and J 0 bases, leaving 20 bases between the germline ends. In germline, CDR1 is SGHNT, CDR2 YYREEE (reference sequence). The DNA for the CDR3 is TGTGCCAGCAGCCAGCGGGGTCCGGGACAAAGCTCCTACGAGCAGTACTTC. This gives the protein CASSQRGPGQSSYEQYF.